These 23 T cell receptor beta chains came from one sample sequenced in a study of T cells in Graves' hyperthyroidism and ophthalmopathy. The CDR3 regions of TCR beta were amplified from RNA transcripts. Primed by the HTBI set, a first-round RT-PCR was run on the TCR CDR3. TCRdb itself ran the multiplex PCR reads through MiXCR, one entry per CDR3 protein. Of 250,000 to 350,000 distinct CDR3 sequences detected, about 20% appear once; the ten largest clones hold roughly 60%. The sample was blood. The receptors derive from a man between 25 and 39 years old with Graves' ophthalmopathy.

The chain links TRBV12-3 or TRBV12-4 to TRBJ2-5; D unresolved. The CDR3 is made up of 15 amino acids. V lost 5 bases to trimming and J lost 0 bases, with 13 bases between them. In DNA, the CDR3 is TGTGCCAGCAGTAGAAACACTAAGTACCAAGAGACCCAGTACTTC. Its protein is CASSRNTKYQETQYF.

This sequence joins TRBV10-3 and TRBJ2-7, with a tentative D call TRBD2 (6 bases). CDR1 ENHRY and CDR2 SYGVKD come from the germline V gene. The CDR3 contains 13 residues. The V end was cut by 5 bases, the J end by 5 bases, with 13 bases between. As DNA, the CDR3 is TGTGCCATCAGTTACGCGGGGTCCCACGAGCAGTACTTC. Translating gives CAISYAGSHEQYF.

This clonotype appeared a single time. This sequence joins TRBV20-1 and TRBJ2-1; 7 nucleotides line up with TRBD1. The CDR3 consists of 15 residues. The V gene end was trimmed by 7 bases and the J gene end by 0 bases; junction bases not matched to a gene: 9. From germline, CDR1 is DFQATT and CDR2 SNEGSKA (reference sequence). Here the CDR3 reads CSVRGQKNSYNEQFF. Written as DNA, the CDR3 is TGCAGTGTTAGGGGACAGAAGAACTCCTACAATGAGCAGTTCTTC.

Details on this clonotype: The junction does not match germline at one end; this may be a read error. The V and J genes are TRBV4-1 and TRBJ2-2; D is unresolved. The CDR3 runs to 15 residues. Germline lookup yields CDR1 MGHRA and CDR2 YSYEKL. The CDR3 reads CASSQDWAGTRELFF. CDR3 DNA: TGCGCCAGCAGCCAAGATTGGGCCGGCACCCGGGAGCTGTTTTTT.

V gene TRBV27 combines with J gene TRBJ2-5, with 7 bases fitting TRBD1. CDR3 length: 16 amino acids. The ends lost 7 bases at V and 0 bases at J; junction bases unmatched: 11. The germline gives CDR1 MNHEY, CDR2 SMNVEV (reference sequence). Here the CDR3 DNA reads TGTGCCAGCAAAAGGAGAAGGGGGACAGACCAAGAGACCCAGTACTTC. Translated: CASKRRRGTDQETQYF.

This chain joins TRBV11-2 and TRBJ2-3; no firm D call. The V end was cut by 4 bases, the J end by 8 bases, with 10 bases between. Germline CDR1 reads SGHAT; CDR2 reads FQNNGV. The CDR3 extends over 12 amino acids. CDR3 nucleotides: TGTGCCAGCAGCTACCCGAGTGGTACGCAGTATTTT. As protein: CASSYPSGTQYF.

This clonotype came up many times. This chain connects TRBV7-2 to TRBJ2-1; possibly TRBD2 for D (5 bases). The CDR3 sequence is 13 residues long. Between the trimmed V and J ends, which lost 5 bases and 8 bases, there was a span of 13 bases. Germline loops: CDR1 SGHTA, CDR2 FQGNSA. The CDR3 region is CASSRTPGDEQFF. The CDR3 DNA sequence: TGTGCCAGCAGCCGGACTCCCGGGGATGAGCAGTTCTTC.

This CDR3 is CASTPSGVGELFF. CDR3 nucleotide sequence: TGTGCCAGCACCCCGAGTGGGGTCGGGGAGCTGTTTTTT. The chain is built from TRBV9 and TRBJ2-2; D is ambiguous. The V end lost 6 bases, the J end lost 7 bases, and 13 bases lay between the germline ends. The CDR3 covers 13 residues. CDR1 and CDR2 (germline): SGDLS, YYNGEE.

This clonotype was counted only a few times. The chain links TRBV20-1 to TRBJ2-2, with D unclear. Trimming took off 6 bases at V and 0 bases at J, with 14 bases between the two ends. The CDR3 totals 15 residues. Germline CDR1 DFQATT, CDR2 SNEGSKA (reference sequence). CDR3 amino acids: CSASGPRPNTGELFF. In nucleotides, the CDR3 is TGCAGTGCAAGTGGACCGCGTCCGAACACCGGGGAGCTGTTTTTT.

This clonotype came up many times. DNA for the CDR3: TGTGCCAGCACCCTATCCACGAACACTGAAGCTTTCTTT. It yields the protein CASTLSTNTEAFF. V is TRBV2 and J is TRBJ1-1; D not resolved. CDR3 length: 13 residues. Per germline, CDR1 SNHLY and CDR2 FYNNEI. Trimming stripped 7 bases from V and 1 base from J, with 10 bases between.

This clonotype was counted only a few times. The rearrangement uses TRBV5-1 and TRBJ2-7; 8 bases are a match to TRBD2. The CDR3 covers 16 residues. Germline V gene sequence: CDR1 SGHRS, CDR2 YFSETQ. V was pared by 4 bases and J by 1 base, with 10 bases of the junction left unmatched. CDR3 in DNA: TGCGCCAGCAGCCAGAGTCCTCAGCGGGAGTCCTACGAGCAGTACTTC. Residues: CASSQSPQRESYEQYF. Based on the CDR3 plus reference TRBV5-1 and TRBJ2-7, the full variable domain is KAGVTQTPRYLIKTRGQQVTLSCSPISGHRSVSWYQQTPGQGLQFLFEYFSETQRNKGNFPGRFSGRQFSNSRSEMNVSTLELGDSALYLCASSQSPQRESYEQYFGPGTRLTVT.

At least ten counts were recorded for this clonotype. This chain uses TRBV29-1 with TRBJ1-2; D is possibly TRBD1 (5 bases). V lost 4 bases, J lost 2 bases, and 11 bases lay in between. Germline loops: CDR1 SQVTM, CDR2 ANQGSEA. The CDR3 has 13 residues. In DNA, the CDR3 is TGCAGCGTTGGTACCAGGGCAAACTATGGCTACACCTTC. Its protein product is CSVGTRANYGYTF.

This clonotype was counted many times. V and J are TRBV6-1 and TRBJ1-6, with 8 bases fitting TRBD1. Germline CDR1 and CDR2: MNHNS and SASEGT. Trimming took 5 bases from V and 6 from J; bases not matched to a gene: 12. The CDR3 loop spans 17 amino acids. The CDR3 here is CASSPGQVSLPNSPLHF. Here the CDR3 DNA reads TGTGCCAGCAGTCCGGGACAGGTTTCCCTACCTAATTCACCCCTCCACTTT.

V and J are TRBV20-1 and TRBJ1-1; TRBD1 agrees at 9 bases. Germline V CDR1 and CDR2: DFQATT, SNEGSKA (reference sequence). V trimming: 2 bases; J trimming: 5 bases; junction bases outside the gene matches: 6. The CDR3 totals 14 residues. The DNA of the CDR3 is TGCAGTGCTAGAATGAACAGGGGGCATACTGAAGCTTTCTTT. This codes for CSARMNRGHTEAFF.

This clonotype was counted a few times. The chain is built from TRBV18 and TRBJ2-7; D gene unclear. V was trimmed by 4 bases and J by 7 bases, leaving 20 bases between them. There are 15 residues in the CDR3. Germline CDR1 reads KGHSH; CDR2 reads LQKENI. The CDR3 reads CASSQAAAYLGEQYF. The CDR3 bases are TGTGCCAGCTCACAAGCAGCCGCCTACTTAGGGGAGCAGTACTTC. The variable domain in full, with the rest retrieved from reference TRBV18 and TRBJ2-7, is NAGVMQNPRHLVRRRGQEARLRCSPMKGHSHVYWYRQLPEEGLKFMVYLQKENIIDESGMPKERFSAEFPKEGPSILRIQQVVRGDSAAYFCASSQAAAYLGEQYFGPGTRLTVT.

This clonotype was counted a few times. The CDR3 bases are TGTGCCAGCAGTTACCCAGGCCGAATATATATGAACACTGAAGCTTTCTTT. This gives the protein CASSYPGRIYMNTEAFF. The chain recombines TRBV6-2 or TRBV6-3 with TRBJ1-1; D unclear. The CDR3 totals 17 residues. V lost 2 bases to trimming and J lost 0 bases, with 16 bases between them. Germline CDR1 and CDR2: MNHEY and SVGEGT.

This clonotype was found a few times. The chain is built from TRBV11-3 and TRBJ2-6; D is ambiguous. Deletions cut 1 base from V and 0 bases from J, with 10 bases between. Germline assignment: CDR1 SGHNT and CDR2 YENEEA. This CDR3 has 17 amino acids. CDR3 bases: TGTGCCAGCAGCTTAGCGGCGGCAGCCTCTGGGGCCAACGTCCTGACTTTC. Translating it yields CASSLAAAASGANVLTF.

The V gene is TRBV19, the J gene TRBJ1-5; TRBD1 matches at 8 bases. The CDR3 has 14 amino acids. Germline V gene sequence: CDR1 LNHDA, CDR2 SQIVND (reference sequence). V was pared by 6 bases and J by 8 bases, with 9 bases of the junction left unmatched. This CDR3 reads CASSLSGGPKPQHF. The DNA of the CDR3 is TGTGCCAGTAGCCTCTCAGGGGGCCCAAAGCCCCAGCATTTT.

The chain couples TRBV20-1 to TRBJ1-6, with 8 bases that match TRBD1. The CDR3 runs 12 residues. The ends lost 6 bases at V and 10 bases at J; junction bases unmatched: 5. Germline CDR1 and CDR2: DFQATT and SNEGSKA (reference sequence). In DNA form, the CDR3 reads TGCAGTGCAGGACAGGGAGGATCACCCCTCCACTTT. Its protein product is CSAGQGGSPLHF.

This clonotype was observed many times. V usage is TRBV2 and J usage is TRBJ2-3, with D possibly being TRBD1 (6 bases). The V end was cut by 4 bases, the J end by 2 bases, with 13 bases between. This CDR3 has 15 residues. CDR1 is SNHLY, CDR2 FYNNEI, per germline. CDR3 sequence (DNA): TGTGCCAGCAGTGCTGACAGGAGATACACAGATACGCAGTATTTT. It codes for CASSADRRYTDTQYF.

The rearrangement uses TRBV19 and TRBJ2-7, with a possible D match to TRBD2 (5 bases). CDR1 LNHDA and CDR2 SQIVND come from the germline V gene (reference sequence). This CDR3 has 14 amino acids. V was pared by 6 bases and J by 1 base, with 13 bases between. The chain's CDR3 is CASSSGWESYEQYF. CDR3 sequence (DNA): TGTGCCAGTAGCAGCGGATGGGAGTCCTACGAGCAGTACTTC.

J is TRBJ2-7 and V is TRBV24-1; D is possibly TRBD1 (9 bases). The CDR3 sequence is 13 residues long. CDR1 is KGHDR and CDR2 is SFDVKD in the germline V gene. Trimming stripped 7 bases from V and 8 bases from J, with 17 bases between. CDR3 sequence reads: CATSGGDRAQQYF. Here the CDR3 DNA reads TGTGCCACCAGCGGGGGGGACAGGGCCCAGCAGTACTTC.

This clonotype was seen more than once but under ten times. The V gene is TRBV18, the J gene TRBJ2-7, with a tentative D call TRBD2 (5 bases). V lost 3 bases and J 0 bases, leaving 12 bases between the germline ends. Germline V lookup: CDR1 KGHSH, CDR2 LQKENI. This CDR3 comprises 15 residues. The DNA for the CDR3 is TGTGCCAGCTCACCCGCGGGCCGGGGCTCCTACGAGCAGTACTTC. It translates to CASSPAGRGSYEQYF. Looking up the rest from reference TRBV18 and TRBJ2-7 gives the full variable domain: NAGVMQNPRHLVRRRGQEARLRCSPMKGHSHVYWYRQLPEEGLKFMVYLQKENIIDESGMPKERFSAEFPKEGPSILRIQQVVRGDSAAYFCASSPAGRGSYEQYFGPGTRLTVT.